This T cell receptor (beta chain) stems from a study of molecular identifiers for immune sequencing clone quantification. Study-level points and caveats: Clonotypes topping 20 RNA copies carried over 97% of effector molecules but under 1% of naive ones. Spiked Jurkat TCR RNA equal to one cell could reportedly be picked out among 800,000 to 1,000,000 naive cells.

CDR1 is SGHRS and CDR2 is YFSETQ in the germline V gene. Unmatched junction bases numbered 4, after V lost 4 bases and J lost 2 bases. The CDR3 extends over 14 amino acids. As previously described, bulk TCR libraries were made using listed TCR primers. TCRdb fed the PCR reads into MiXCR, producing one record per CDR3 protein. The sample yields thousands of distinct CDR3 sequences, 35% seen once. Comments on this clonotype: Its target is unknown.

The receptor comes from a human donor in good health. Some libraries in this study had Jurkat cell RNA spiked in. The sequenced sample consisted of naive CD8+ T cells from blood, with Jurkat cell RNA spiked in. The subset here: FACS-sorted CD8+CD4-CCR7+CD45RA+ naive T cells. The chain combines TRBV5-1 with TRBJ2-3, with 7 bases that match TRBD1. In nucleotides, the CDR3 is TGCGCCAGCAGCCCGGGACAGCCCACAGATACGCAGTATTTT. Translating gives CASSPGQPTDTQYF.